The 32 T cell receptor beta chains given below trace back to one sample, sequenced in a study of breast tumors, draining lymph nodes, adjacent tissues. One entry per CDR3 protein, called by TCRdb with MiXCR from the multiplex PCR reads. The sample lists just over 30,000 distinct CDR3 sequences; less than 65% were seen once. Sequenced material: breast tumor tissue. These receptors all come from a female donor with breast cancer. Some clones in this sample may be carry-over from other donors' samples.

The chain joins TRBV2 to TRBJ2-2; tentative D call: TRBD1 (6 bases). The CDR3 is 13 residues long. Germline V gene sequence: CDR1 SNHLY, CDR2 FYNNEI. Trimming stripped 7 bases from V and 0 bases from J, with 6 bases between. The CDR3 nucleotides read TGTGCCAGCACAGGGGCGAACACCGGGGAGCTGTTTTTT. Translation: CASTGANTGELFF.

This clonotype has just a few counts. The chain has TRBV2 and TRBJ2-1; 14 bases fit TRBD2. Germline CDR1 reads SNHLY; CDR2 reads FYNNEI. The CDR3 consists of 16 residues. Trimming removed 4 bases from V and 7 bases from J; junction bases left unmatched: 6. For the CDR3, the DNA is TGTGCCAGCAGTGCTATGTGGACTAGCGGGAGGAATGAGCAGTTCTTC. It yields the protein CASSAMWTSGRNEQFF. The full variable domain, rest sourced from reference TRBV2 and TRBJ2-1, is EPEVTQTPSHQVTQMGQEVILRCVPISNHLYFYWYRQILGQKVEFLVSFYNNEISEKSEIFDDQFSVERPDGSNFTLKIRSTKLEDSAMYFCASSAMWTSGRNEQFFGPGTRLTVL.

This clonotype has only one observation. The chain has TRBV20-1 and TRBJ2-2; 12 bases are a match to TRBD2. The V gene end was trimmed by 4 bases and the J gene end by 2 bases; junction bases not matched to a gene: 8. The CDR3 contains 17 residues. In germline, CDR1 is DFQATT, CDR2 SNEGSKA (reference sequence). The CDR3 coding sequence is TGCAGTGCTATGTGGACTAGCGGGGCTTACAACACCGGGGAGCTGTTTTTT. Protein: CSAMWTSGAYNTGELFF.

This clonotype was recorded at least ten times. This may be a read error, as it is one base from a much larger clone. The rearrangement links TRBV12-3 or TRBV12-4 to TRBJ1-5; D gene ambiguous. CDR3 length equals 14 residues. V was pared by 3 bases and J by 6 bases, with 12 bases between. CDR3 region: CASSFRGRTQPQHF. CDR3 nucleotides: TGTGCCAGCAGTTTCCGGGGTCGGACTCAGCCCCAGCATTTT.

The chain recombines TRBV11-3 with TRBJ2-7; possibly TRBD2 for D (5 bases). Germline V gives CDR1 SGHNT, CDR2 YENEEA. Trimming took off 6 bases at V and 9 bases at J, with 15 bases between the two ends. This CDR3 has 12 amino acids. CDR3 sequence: CASSKPGYAQYF. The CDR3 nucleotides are TGTGCCAGCAGTAAACCGGGATATGCGCAGTACTTC.

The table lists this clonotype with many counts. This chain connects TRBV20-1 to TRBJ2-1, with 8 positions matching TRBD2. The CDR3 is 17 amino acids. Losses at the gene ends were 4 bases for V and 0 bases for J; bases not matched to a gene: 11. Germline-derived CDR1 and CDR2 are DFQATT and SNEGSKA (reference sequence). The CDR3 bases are TGCAGTGCTACGTCCGCCTTTAGCGGGATCTCCTACAATGAGCAGTTCTTC. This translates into CSATSAFSGISYNEQFF.

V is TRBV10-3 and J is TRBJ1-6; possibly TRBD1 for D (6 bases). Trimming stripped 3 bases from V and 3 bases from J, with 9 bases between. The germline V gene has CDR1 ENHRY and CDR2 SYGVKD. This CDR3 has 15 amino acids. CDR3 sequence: CAISDRDNYNSPLHF. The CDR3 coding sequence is TGTGCCATCAGTGACCGGGACAACTATAATTCACCCCTCCACTTT.

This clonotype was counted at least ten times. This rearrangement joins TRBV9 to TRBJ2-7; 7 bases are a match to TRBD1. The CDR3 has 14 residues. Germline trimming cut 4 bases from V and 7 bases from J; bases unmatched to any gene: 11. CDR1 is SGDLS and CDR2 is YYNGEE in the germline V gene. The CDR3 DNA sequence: TGTGCCAGCAGCCCCTCCGGGACAGCATTTGAGCAGTACTTC. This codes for CASSPSGTAFEQYF. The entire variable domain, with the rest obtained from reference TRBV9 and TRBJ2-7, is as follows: DSGVTQTPKHLITATGQRVTLRCSPRSGDLSVYWYQQSLDQGLQFLIQYYNGEERAKGNILERFSAQQFPDLHSELNLSSLELGDSALYFCASSPSGTAFEQYFGPGTRLTVT.

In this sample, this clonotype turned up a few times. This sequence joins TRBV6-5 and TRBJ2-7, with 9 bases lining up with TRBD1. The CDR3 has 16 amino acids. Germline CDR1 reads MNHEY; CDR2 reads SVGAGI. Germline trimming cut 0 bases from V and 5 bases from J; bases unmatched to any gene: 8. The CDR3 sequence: CASSYSSPGTGNEQYF. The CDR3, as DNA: TGTGCCAGCAGTTACTCGAGCCCCGGGACAGGGAACGAGCAGTACTTC.

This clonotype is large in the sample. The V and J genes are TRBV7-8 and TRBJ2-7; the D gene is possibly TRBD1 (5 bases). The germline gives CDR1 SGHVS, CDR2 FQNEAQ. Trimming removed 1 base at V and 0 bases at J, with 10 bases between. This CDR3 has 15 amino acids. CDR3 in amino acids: CASSLVQGPSYEQYF. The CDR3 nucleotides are TGTGCCAGCAGCTTAGTGCAGGGCCCCTCCTACGAGCAGTACTTC.

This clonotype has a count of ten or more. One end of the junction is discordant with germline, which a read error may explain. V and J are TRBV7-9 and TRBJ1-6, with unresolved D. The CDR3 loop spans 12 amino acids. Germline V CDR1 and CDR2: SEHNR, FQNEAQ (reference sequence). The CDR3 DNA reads TGTGCCGGCAGCCTCCCCAATTCACCCCTCCACTTT. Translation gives CAGSLPNSPLHF.

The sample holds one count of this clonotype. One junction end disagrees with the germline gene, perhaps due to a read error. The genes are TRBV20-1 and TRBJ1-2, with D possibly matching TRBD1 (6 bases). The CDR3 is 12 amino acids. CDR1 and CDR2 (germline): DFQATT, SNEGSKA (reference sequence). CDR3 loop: CSASTGRYGSTF. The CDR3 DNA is TGCAGTGCATCCACAGGGCGGTATGGCTCCACCTTC.

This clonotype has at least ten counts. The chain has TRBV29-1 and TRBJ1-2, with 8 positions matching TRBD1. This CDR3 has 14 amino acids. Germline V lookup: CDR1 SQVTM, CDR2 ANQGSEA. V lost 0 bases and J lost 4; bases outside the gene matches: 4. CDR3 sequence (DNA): TGCAGCGTTGAAGATAGGACAGGGCGCTATGGCTACACCTTC. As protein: CSVEDRTGRYGYTF.

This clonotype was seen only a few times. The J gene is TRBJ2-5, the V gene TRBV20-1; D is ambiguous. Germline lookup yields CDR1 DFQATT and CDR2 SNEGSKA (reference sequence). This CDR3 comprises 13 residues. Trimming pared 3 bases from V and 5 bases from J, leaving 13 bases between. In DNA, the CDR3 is TGCAGTGCTAGGTCACCAGCGCTTGAGACCCAGTACTTC. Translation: CSARSPALETQYF.

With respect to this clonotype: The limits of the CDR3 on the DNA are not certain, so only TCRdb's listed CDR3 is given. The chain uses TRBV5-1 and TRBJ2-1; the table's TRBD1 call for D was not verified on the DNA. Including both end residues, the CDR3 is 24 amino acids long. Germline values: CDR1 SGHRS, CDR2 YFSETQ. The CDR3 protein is CASSLVGGIDDEQYFGPGADEQFF.

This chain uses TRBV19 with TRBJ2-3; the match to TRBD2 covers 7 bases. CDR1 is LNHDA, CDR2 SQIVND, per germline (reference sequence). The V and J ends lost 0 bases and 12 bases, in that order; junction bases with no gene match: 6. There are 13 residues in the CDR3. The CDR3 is CASSIDPASGQYF. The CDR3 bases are TGTGCCAGTAGTATAGACCCTGCTAGCGGACAGTATTTT. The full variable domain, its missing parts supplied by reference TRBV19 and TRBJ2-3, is DGGITQSPKYLFRKEGQNVTLSCEQNLNHDAMYWYRQDPGQGLRLIYYSQIVNDFQKGDIAEGYSVSREKKESFPLTVTSAQKNPTAFYLCASSIDPASGQYFGPGTRLTVL.

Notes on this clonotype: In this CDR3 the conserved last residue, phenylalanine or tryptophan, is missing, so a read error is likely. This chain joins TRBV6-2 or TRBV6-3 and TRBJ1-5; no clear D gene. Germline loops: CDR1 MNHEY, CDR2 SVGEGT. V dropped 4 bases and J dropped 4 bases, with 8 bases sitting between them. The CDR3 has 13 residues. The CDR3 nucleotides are TGTGCCAGCAGTTGCGTTGGGAATCAGCCCCAGCATTTG. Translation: CASSCVGNQPQHL.

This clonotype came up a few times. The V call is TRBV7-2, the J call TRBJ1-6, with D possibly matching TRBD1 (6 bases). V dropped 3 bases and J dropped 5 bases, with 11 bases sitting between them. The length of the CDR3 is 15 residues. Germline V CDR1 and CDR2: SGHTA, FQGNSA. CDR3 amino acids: CASSFGGPHNSPLHF. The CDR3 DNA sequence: TGTGCCAGCAGCTTTGGGGGGCCACATAATTCACCCCTCCACTTT.

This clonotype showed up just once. The CDR3 sequence is CSATPGQGRAETQYF. CDR3 sequence (DNA): TGCAGTGCTACCCCCGGACAGGGGCGGGCGGAGACCCAGTACTTC. The V and J genes are TRBV20-1 and TRBJ2-5; 9 nucleotides agree with TRBD1. CDR1 and CDR2 (germline): DFQATT, SNEGSKA (reference sequence). CDR3 length equals 15 residues. V was pared by 4 bases and J by 5 bases, with 11 bases of the junction left unmatched.

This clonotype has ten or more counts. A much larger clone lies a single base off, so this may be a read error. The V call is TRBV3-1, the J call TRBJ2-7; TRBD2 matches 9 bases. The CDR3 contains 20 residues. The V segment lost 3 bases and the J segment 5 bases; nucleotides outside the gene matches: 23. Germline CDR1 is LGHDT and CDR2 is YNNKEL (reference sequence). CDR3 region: CASSHPPPGRLAENPDEQYF. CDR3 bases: TGTGCCAGCAGCCACCCCCCCCCAGGGCGACTAGCGGAGAACCCCGACGAGCAGTACTTC.

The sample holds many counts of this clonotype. The CDR3 loop reads CASSPSGQRTNTGELFF. The CDR3 DNA is TGTGCCAGCAGCCCTTCCGGACAGCGAACGAACACCGGGGAGCTGTTTTTT. The V call is TRBV11-3, the J call TRBJ2-2, with D tentatively TRBD1 (6 bases). Germline values: CDR1 SGHNT, CDR2 YENEEA. The V end was cut by 5 bases, the J end by 0 bases, with 16 bases between. The CDR3 runs 17 residues.

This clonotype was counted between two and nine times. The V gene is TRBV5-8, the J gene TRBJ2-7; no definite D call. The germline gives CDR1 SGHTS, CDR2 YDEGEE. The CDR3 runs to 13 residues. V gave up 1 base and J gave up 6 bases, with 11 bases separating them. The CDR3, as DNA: TGTGCCAGCAGCTTGATTGTGGGGTCCGAGCAGTACGTC. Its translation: CASSLIVGSEQYV.

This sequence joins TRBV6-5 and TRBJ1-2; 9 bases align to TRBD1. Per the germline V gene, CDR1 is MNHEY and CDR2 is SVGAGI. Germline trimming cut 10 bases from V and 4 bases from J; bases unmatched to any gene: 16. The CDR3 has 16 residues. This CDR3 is CATIPGQGDRSYGYTF. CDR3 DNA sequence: TGTGCCACCATACCGGGACAGGGAGATCGGAGCTATGGCTACACCTTC.

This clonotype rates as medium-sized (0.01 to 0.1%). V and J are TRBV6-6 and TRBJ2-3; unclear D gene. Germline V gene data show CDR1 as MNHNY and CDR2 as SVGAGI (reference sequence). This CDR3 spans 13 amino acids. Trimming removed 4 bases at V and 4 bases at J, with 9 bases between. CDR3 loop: CASSSAQSDTQYF. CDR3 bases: TGTGCCAGCAGTTCAGCCCAATCAGATACGCAGTATTTT.

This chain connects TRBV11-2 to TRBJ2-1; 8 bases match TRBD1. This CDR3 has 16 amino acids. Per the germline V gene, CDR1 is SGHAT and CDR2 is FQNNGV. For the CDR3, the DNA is TGTGCTAGAGAACTGTTCGGACAGGGCTCCTACAATGAGCAGTTCTTC. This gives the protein CARELFGQGSYNEQFF.

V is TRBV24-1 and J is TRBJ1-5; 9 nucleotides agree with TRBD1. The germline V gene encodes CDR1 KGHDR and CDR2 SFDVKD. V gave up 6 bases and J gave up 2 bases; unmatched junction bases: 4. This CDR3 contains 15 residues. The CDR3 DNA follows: TGTGCCACCAGTAGGAGGACAGGGGGCAATCAGCCCCAGCATTTT. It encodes CATSRRTGGNQPQHF.

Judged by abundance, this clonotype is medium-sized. CDR3 sequence: CSVEPELASTDTQYF. The CDR3 DNA reads as TGCAGCGTTGAGCCGGAATTAGCTAGCACAGATACGCAGTATTTT. The gene calls are TRBV29-1 and TRBJ2-3; the D is unclear. Trimming took off 3 bases at V and 0 bases at J, with 13 bases between the two ends. CDR1 SQVTM and CDR2 ANQGSEA come from the germline V gene. CDR3 length: 15 amino acids.

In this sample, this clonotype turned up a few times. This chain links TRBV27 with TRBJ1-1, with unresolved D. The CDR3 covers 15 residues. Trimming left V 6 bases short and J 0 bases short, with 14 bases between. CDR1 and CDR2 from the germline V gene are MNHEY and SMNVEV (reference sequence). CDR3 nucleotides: TGTGCCAGCAGCACCCTGGAGCGACTGAACACTGAAGCTTTCTTT. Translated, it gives CASSTLERLNTEAFF.

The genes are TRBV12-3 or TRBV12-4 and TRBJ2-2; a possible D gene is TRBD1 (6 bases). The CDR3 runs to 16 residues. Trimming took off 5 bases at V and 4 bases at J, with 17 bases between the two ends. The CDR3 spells CASSHPPGQPTGELFF. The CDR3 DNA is TGTGCCAGCAGTCACCCCCCGGGACAACCCACCGGGGAGCTGTTTTTT.

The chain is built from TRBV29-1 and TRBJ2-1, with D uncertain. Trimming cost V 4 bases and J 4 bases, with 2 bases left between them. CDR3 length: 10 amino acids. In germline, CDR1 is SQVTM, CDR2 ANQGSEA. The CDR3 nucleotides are TGCAGCGTTGCTTACAATGAGCAGTTCTTC. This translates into CSVAYNEQFF.

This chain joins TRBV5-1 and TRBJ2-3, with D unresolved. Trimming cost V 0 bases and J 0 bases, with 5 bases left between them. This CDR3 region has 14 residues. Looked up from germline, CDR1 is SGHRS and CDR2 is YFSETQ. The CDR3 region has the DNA TGCGCCAGCAGCTTGGAGTCTAGCACAGATACGCAGTATTTT. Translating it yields CASSLESSTDTQYF.

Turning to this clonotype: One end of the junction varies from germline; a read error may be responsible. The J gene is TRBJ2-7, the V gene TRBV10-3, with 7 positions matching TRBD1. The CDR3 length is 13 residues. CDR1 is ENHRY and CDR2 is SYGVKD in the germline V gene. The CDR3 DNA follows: TGTGCCATCGGTCGGGCAGGGGGTGACGAGCGGTACTTC. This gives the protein CAIGRAGGDERYF.